Each of the 14 T cell receptor beta chains below was sequenced from the same sample in a study of Ad26.COV2.S vaccination and SARS-CoV-2 variants. TCRdb's copy holds only in-frame clones and misses some; the assay was immunoSEQ multiplex PCR. The data show under 250,000 clones, 87% seen once. Described treatment: approximately 18 received Ad26.COV2.S at low or high dose, single or two shots; about 5 received placebo; per-sample allocation not given. Collection of the samples took place on day 63 after the first injection of vaccine or placebo. The specimen comprised peripheral blood, sampled in a trial of Ad26.COV2.S vaccine versus placebo. The receptors were sampled from a person between 18 and 59 years old who received the Ad26.COV2.S COVID-19 vaccine or a placebo.

In its sample, this clone was seen once. The rearrangement joins TRBV19 to TRBJ1-2; TRBD1 aligns across 8 bases. The CDR3 totals 18 residues. V lost 10 bases to trimming and J lost 3 bases; unmatched junction nucleotides: 22. Germline CDR1 LNHDA, CDR2 SQIVND (reference sequence). The CDR3, as DNA: TGTGCCACAAGATCCGTAGGCAGGGGGCTTATCAAGGACTATGGCTACACCTTC. It yields the protein CATRSVGRGLIKDYGYTF.

The V and J genes are TRBV7-2 and TRBJ2-1, with D perhaps TRBD1 (7 bases). CDR1 and CDR2 from the germline V gene are SGHTA and FQGNSA. CDR3 length: 15 amino acids. Between the trimmed V and J ends, which lost 7 bases and 8 bases, there was a span of 21 bases. The DNA for the CDR3 is TGTGCCAGCACCCAAAAGGGGGCGGGGAGCGATGAGCAGTTCTTC. Residues: CASTQKGAGSDEQFF.

The chain carries TRBV6-2 or TRBV6-3 and TRBJ1-1; D gene ambiguous. Trimming pared 2 bases from V and 4 bases from J, leaving 14 bases between. Germline V gene data show CDR1 as MNHEY and CDR2 as SVGEGT. There are 15 residues in the CDR3. CDR3 in amino acids: CASSYAGYGFTEAFF. The DNA of the CDR3 is TGTGCCAGCAGTTACGCCGGGTACGGTTTCACTGAAGCTTTCTTT.

There are many counts of this clone. V usage is TRBV11-3 and J usage is TRBJ2-3; D not certain. This CDR3 is 12 amino acids long. The V and J ends lost 5 bases and 5 bases respectively, with 8 bases between them. Germline CDR1 is SGHNT and CDR2 is YENEEA. CDR3 sequence reads: CASSLSKDTQYF. The DNA of the CDR3 is TGTGCCAGCAGCCTTTCGAAAGATACGCAGTATTTT.

This rearrangement joins TRBV10-1 to TRBJ1-1; D not resolved. Trimming left V 7 bases short and J 3 bases short, with 3 bases between. This CDR3 has 10 amino acids. The germline V gene has CDR1 WNHNN and CDR2 SYGVQD (reference sequence). The CDR3 sequence is CASIDTEAFF. In DNA form, the CDR3 reads TGCGCCAGCATAGACACTGAAGCTTTCTTT.

The rearrangement joins TRBV6-2 or TRBV6-3 to TRBJ2-2; possibly TRBD2 for D (6 bases). Germline V lookup: CDR1 MNHEY, CDR2 SVGEGT. The CDR3 spans 14 residues. The V end lost 5 bases, the J end lost 6 bases, and 13 bases lay between the germline ends. The CDR3 loop reads CASSPGGVAGELFF. The CDR3 nucleotides read TGTGCCAGCAGTCCCGGGGGAGTCGCCGGGGAGCTGTTTTTT.

CDR3 residues: CASSLDPTSGRVQYV. The CDR3 DNA reads as TGTGCCAGCAGCTTAGATCCAACTAGCGGGAGAGTACAGTACGTC. This chain links TRBV11-2 with TRBJ2-7; TRBD2 matches at 11 bases. The CDR3 runs 15 residues. V dropped 0 bases and J dropped 10; count of bases not matched to a gene: 8. Germline V CDR1 and CDR2: SGHAT, FQNNGV.

The chain joins TRBV9 to TRBJ1-1; D possibly corresponds to TRBD1 (6 bases). The CDR3 covers 14 residues. The V and J ends lost 3 bases and 5 bases respectively, with 14 bases between them. CDR1 is SGDLS and CDR2 is YYNGEE in the germline V gene. As DNA, the CDR3 is TGTGCCAGCAGCGCCCCAGGGGCAAGTACTGAAGCTTTCTTT. Translation gives CASSAPGASTEAFF.

The V and J genes are TRBV24-1 and TRBJ1-2, with D possibly matching TRBD1 (5 bases). CDR3 length: 13 amino acids. Germline CDR1 KGHDR, CDR2 SFDVKD. V was trimmed by 7 bases and J by 2 bases, leaving 10 bases between them. The CDR3 sequence is CATSRDGNYGYTF. The CDR3 region has the DNA TGTGCCACCAGCAGGGATGGAAACTATGGCTACACCTTC.

The CDR3 spells CASSKTDSYEQYV. CDR3 DNA sequence: TGTGCCAGCAGCAAGACAGACTCCTACGAGCAGTACGTC. The rearrangement uses TRBV2 and TRBJ2-7, with D maybe TRBD1 (5 bases). Germline loops: CDR1 SNHLY, CDR2 FYNNEI. CDR3 length: 13 residues. V lost 6 bases, J lost 0 bases, and 9 bases lay in between.

The DNA for the CDR3 is TGTGCCAGCAGACTAAGCGACGGCTATGGCTACACCTTC. It is translated as CASRLSDGYGYTF. The chain combines TRBV6-5 with TRBJ1-2; D unclear. This CDR3 spans 13 amino acids. Trimming removed 6 bases at V and 4 bases at J, with 12 bases between. Germline V lookup: CDR1 MNHEY, CDR2 SVGAGI.

The count of this clone is one. The V call is TRBV19, the J call TRBJ1-1; no firm D call. V lost 4 bases and J lost 0, with 12 bases in between. Germline CDR1 and CDR2: LNHDA and SQIVND (reference sequence). The CDR3 contains 15 residues. CDR3 nucleotide sequence: TGTGCCAGTAGTAACCCTCCGAACATGAACACTGAAGCTTTCTTT. This gives the protein CASSNPPNMNTEAFF.

The chain uses TRBV5-1 and TRBJ2-1, with TRBD1 matching over 8 bases. Germline V gene sequence: CDR1 SGHRS, CDR2 YFSETQ. The V and J ends lost 5 bases and 0 bases, in that order; junction bases with no gene match: 16. The CDR3 length is 19 residues. The DNA of the CDR3 is TGCGCCAGCAGAGGACAGGGTTCGGTAGCTTCTAGCTCCTACAATGAGCAGTTCTTC. The encoded protein is CASRGQGSVASSSYNEQFF.

The J gene is TRBJ2-2, the V gene TRBV15; D uncertain. V lost 2 bases and J 7 bases, leaving 2 bases between the germline ends. CDR3 size: 11 residues. The germline gives CDR1 LNHNV, CDR2 YYDKDF (reference sequence). The DNA for the CDR3 is TGTGCCACCAGCAGATACGGGGAGCTGTTTTTT. As protein: CATSRYGELFF.